Listed here are 24 T cell receptor beta chains from one sample, sequenced in a study of blood T cells in healthy people across ages (dated by TCRdb to about 2015). The method behind the library was 5' RACE. The instrument was an Illumina HiSeq 2500. A second PCR of roughly 7 to 11 cycles was performed with a sample-barcoded 5' primer and a J-beta primer mix. Using fastp at Q25 and MiXCR, TCRdb reprocessed the public reads and kept productive beta chains. Each CDR3 protein gets just one entry, which takes the most common genes and DNA from the rows behind it. This sample has approximately 1.5 million distinct CDR3 sequences in its table, and roughly 43% of those were observed once. The ten largest clones take up roughly 3.7% of the sample. Sequencing was done on a sample of blood. The source of these receptors is a woman between 18 and 29 years old in good health.

The chain is built from TRBV3-1 and TRBJ2-5; D unclear. Trimming removed 3 bases at V and 4 bases at J, with 6 bases between. This CDR3 has 12 amino acids. CDR1 is LGHDT and CDR2 is YNNKEL in the germline V gene (reference sequence). CDR3: CASSHPRETQYF. The DNA for the CDR3 is TGTGCCAGCAGCCACCCCCGAGAGACCCAGTACTTC.

The chain uses TRBV27 and TRBJ1-6; D uncertain. V was shortened by 5 bases and J by 13 bases, with 15 bases between the two germline ends. CDR3 length: 13 residues. From germline, CDR1 is MNHEY and CDR2 SMNVEV (reference sequence). This CDR3 reads CASSKHSASPLHF. For the CDR3, the DNA is TGTGCCAGCAGTAAACACAGTGCTTCTCCCCTCCACTTT.

CDR3 amino acids: CASRGIQLSYNEQFF. The DNA of the CDR3 is TGTGCCAGCAGGGGAATACAGCTCTCCTACAATGAGCAGTTCTTC. This rearrangement joins TRBV27 to TRBJ2-1; D not resolved. CDR1 and CDR2 from the germline V gene are MNHEY and SMNVEV (reference sequence). This CDR3 spans 15 amino acids. Trimming stripped 6 bases from V and 0 bases from J, with 12 bases between.

The V call is TRBV5-1, the J call TRBJ1-2, with a possible D match to TRBD1 (5 bases). The CDR3 has 14 residues. V dropped 4 bases and J dropped 3 bases, with 13 bases sitting between them. Germline V gene sequence: CDR1 SGHRS, CDR2 YFSETQ. CDR3 DNA sequence: TGCGCCAGCAGCCAGGGATGGGCGGACTATGGCTACACCTTC. Its protein is CASSQGWADYGYTF.

This rearrangement joins TRBV6-2 or TRBV6-3 to TRBJ2-2; D is uncertain. Deletions cut 2 bases from V and 4 bases from J, with 8 bases between. The CDR3 loop spans 14 amino acids. Germline V gives CDR1 MNHEY, CDR2 SVGEGT. CDR3 amino acids: CASSYNRPTGELFF. The CDR3 nucleotides are TGTGCCAGCAGTTACAACAGACCCACCGGGGAGCTGTTTTTT.

This sequence joins TRBV7-9 and TRBJ2-7; D gene unclear. The length of the CDR3 is 14 residues. CDR1 is SEHNR, CDR2 FQNEAQ, per germline (reference sequence). V lost 5 bases, J lost 7 bases, and 18 bases lay in between. The CDR3 coding sequence is TGTGCCAGCAGCGAGCCACAAACCTACAATGAGCAGTACTTC. As protein: CASSEPQTYNEQYF.

This clonotype was recorded a few times. The V and J genes are TRBV28 and TRBJ2-1; D might be TRBD2 (5 bases). CDR3 length equals 13 residues. Trimming pared 3 bases from V and 8 bases from J, leaving 11 bases between. Germline CDR1 reads MDHEN; CDR2 reads SYDVKM. In DNA, the CDR3 is TGTGCCAGCAGTTTCGTGAGGGTGCATGAGCAGTTCTTC. Translation gives CASSFVRVHEQFF.

The chain uses TRBV7-2 and TRBJ2-5, with D possibly matching TRBD1 (5 bases). V lost 1 base to trimming and J lost 1 base, with 13 bases between them. This CDR3 region has 16 residues. The germline V gene encodes CDR1 SGHTA and CDR2 FQGNSA. CDR3 protein: CASSLDGGDSQETQYF. In nucleotides, the CDR3 is TGTGCCAGCAGCTTAGACGGCGGAGACAGCCAAGAGACCCAGTACTTC.

This clonotype was picked up a small number of times. Mismatch with germline at one junction end may stem from a read error. The J gene is TRBJ2-1, the V gene TRBV20-1; 7 nucleotides align to TRBD2. This CDR3 has 13 amino acids. Germline values: CDR1 DFQATT, CDR2 SNEGSKA (reference sequence). The chain's CDR3 is CSAGGLDPNEQFF. The CDR3, as DNA: TGCAGTGCTGGAGGACTAGACCCAAATGAACAGTTCTTC.

The chain uses TRBV6-6 and TRBJ2-7; TRBD1 aligns across 7 bases. The CDR3 extends over 15 amino acids. The V gene end was trimmed by 6 bases and the J gene end by 2 bases; junction bases not matched to a gene: 10. Germline V gene lookup returns CDR1 MNHNY and CDR2 SVGAGI (reference sequence). The CDR3 sequence: CASSYETGSPYEQYF. Written as DNA, the CDR3 is TGTGCCAGCAGCTATGAGACAGGGAGCCCCTACGAGCAGTACTTC.

The chain has TRBV6-1 and TRBJ2-7; no clear D gene. The CDR3 has 15 amino acids. Trimming took 8 bases from V and 0 from J, leaving 17 bases between them. Germline CDR1 reads MNHNS; CDR2 reads SASEGT. The CDR3 is CASQMGNEHSYEQYF. The CDR3 nucleotides are TGTGCCAGCCAAATGGGGAACGAACACTCCTACGAGCAGTACTTC.

This chain uses TRBV6-6 with TRBJ1-1; the match to TRBD1 covers 9 bases. V was pared by 6 bases and J by 6 bases, with 8 bases of the junction left unmatched. CDR3 size: 14 residues. Per the germline V gene, CDR1 is MNHNY and CDR2 is SVGAGI (reference sequence). CDR3 DNA: TGTGCCAGCAGCCAGCGGGACAGGGAGGCTGAAGCTTTCTTT. Its protein is CASSQRDREAEAFF.

This chain joins TRBV3-1 and TRBJ2-7; perhaps TRBD2 as D (6 bases). There are 15 residues in the CDR3. V lost 3 bases, J lost 3 bases, and 15 bases lay in between. Germline CDR1 and CDR2: LGHDT and YNNKEL (reference sequence). The CDR3 DNA reads as TGTGCCAGCAGCCAGGGTCTGACTAGAGGCTACGAGCAGTACTTC. As protein: CASSQGLTRGYEQYF.

The chain joins TRBV6-6 to TRBJ1-6; D is uncertain. Germline lookup yields CDR1 MNHNY and CDR2 SVGAGI (reference sequence). V lost 2 bases to trimming and J lost 3 bases, with 8 bases between them. The CDR3 has 15 amino acids. For the CDR3, the DNA is TGTGCCAGCAGTTACCCAACACTCTATAATTCACCCCTCCACTTT. Protein sequence: CASSYPTLYNSPLHF.

Worth noting for this clonotype: This could be a read error, since a much larger clone is one nucleotide away. The chain joins TRBV6-2 or TRBV6-3 to TRBJ2-7; TRBD2 is a possible D gene (6 bases). The germline CDR1 and CDR2 sequences are MNHEY and SVGEGT. The CDR3 has 13 amino acids. V was cut by 6 bases and J by 7 bases, with 16 bases left in between. Here the CDR3 reads CASSDRGGREQYF. In DNA, the CDR3 is TGTGCCAGCAGCGACCGGGGAGGACGTGAGCAGTACTTC.

The chain links TRBV3-1 to TRBJ2-5; possible D gene TRBD2, 6 bases. Trimming took 1 base from V and 4 from J, leaving 13 bases between them. There are 15 residues in the CDR3. Germline V gives CDR1 LGHDT, CDR2 YNNKEL (reference sequence). CDR3: CASSQGPGAVETQYF. The DNA of the CDR3 is TGTGCCAGCAGCCAAGGACCGGGAGCTGTAGAGACCCAGTACTTC.

This clonotype showed up just a few times. CDR3 coding DNA: TGTGCCAGCAGCCGGACAGGGGCCGGGGAGACCCAGTACTTC. It specifies CASSRTGAGETQYF. The chain recombines TRBV28 with TRBJ2-5, with 9 bases aligning to TRBD1. This CDR3 has 14 residues. The V gene's germline CDR1 is MDHEN and CDR2 SYDVKM. J gave up 5 bases and V 6 bases, and 7 bases lay outside the gene matches.

The chain uses TRBV5-5 and TRBJ2-1; a weak D match, TRBD1 (5 bases). Germline V gene data show CDR1 as SGHKS and CDR2 as YYEKEE (reference sequence). The V gene lost 0 bases and the J gene lost 9 bases, with 7 bases spanning the gap. The CDR3 is 12 residues long. CDR3 sequence reads: CASSLVQGEQFF. CDR3 nucleotides: TGTGCCAGCAGCTTGGTTCAGGGTGAGCAGTTCTTC.

This clonotype was detected a few times. The CDR3 DNA reads TGTGCCAGCAGCTCTCGGATGAGTTCAGATACGCAGTATTTT. Amino acids: CASSSRMSSDTQYF. J is TRBJ2-3 and V is TRBV6-2 or TRBV6-3; no definite D call. V was clipped by 6 bases and J by 4 bases, with 14 bases between them. The CDR3 covers 14 residues. In germline, CDR1 is MNHEY, CDR2 SVGEGT.

In its sample, this clonotype was seen a few times. The genes are TRBV19 and TRBJ2-3; D is unclear. This CDR3 comprises 14 residues. The V gene lost 1 base and the J gene lost 2 bases, with 7 bases spanning the gap. Per the germline V gene, CDR1 is LNHDA and CDR2 is SQIVND (reference sequence). Here the CDR3 DNA reads TGTGCCAGTAGTATAGGGGTGAACACAGATACGCAGTATTTT. It codes for CASSIGVNTDTQYF.

This clonotype appeared a few times. The chain is built from TRBV29-1 and TRBJ1-2; D is unresolved. This CDR3 comprises 10 residues. Germline CDR1 is SQVTM and CDR2 is ANQGSEA. V was pared by 4 bases and J by 5 bases, with 5 bases between. In DNA form, the CDR3 reads TGCAGCGTTGGCCCGTATGGCTACACCTTC. Its translation is CSVGPYGYTF.

A few counts support this clonotype. This chain joins TRBV28 and TRBJ2-3; 7 bases agree with TRBD1. Germline V gene lookup returns CDR1 MDHEN and CDR2 SYDVKM. The CDR3 is 17 residues long. The trim removed 5 bases at V and 2 bases at J, leaving 13 bases unmatched. For the CDR3, the DNA is TGTGCCAGCAGTGAAGATCCATGGGACAGAGCCACAGATACGCAGTATTTT. Translation: CASSEDPWDRATDTQYF. Full variable domain (missing parts from reference TRBV28 and TRBJ2-3): DVKVTQSSRYLVKRTGEKVFLECVQDMDHENMFWYRQDPGLGLRLIYFSYDVKMKEKGDIPEGYSVSREKKERFSLILESASTNQTSMYLCASSEDPWDRATDTQYFGPGTRLTVL.

V and J are TRBV7-2 and TRBJ2-3; D is perhaps TRBD1 or TRBD2 (6 bases each). CDR1 and CDR2 from the germline V gene are SGHTA and FQGNSA. Trimming took 0 bases from V and 4 from J, leaving 14 bases between them. The CDR3 consists of 16 residues. For the CDR3, the DNA is TGTGCCAGCAGCTTAGCGGGGGGACAAGTCGCAGATACGCAGTATTTT. Protein sequence: CASSLAGGQVADTQYF.

The table lists this clonotype with a count of one. The chain links TRBV4-2 to TRBJ2-1, with D perhaps matching TRBD1 or TRBD2 (6 bases each). This CDR3 contains 16 residues. V lost 5 bases and J lost 10, with 24 bases in between. Germline V gene lookup returns CDR1 LGHNA and CDR2 YNFKEQ. The CDR3 reads CASSARISRGVNEQFF. DNA of the CDR3: TGTGCCAGCAGCGCCCGCATCTCGAGGGGGGTTAACGAGCAGTTCTTC.